This is a list of T cell receptor beta chains from one sample in a study of T cell responses to AZD1222 COVID-19 vaccine. Sequencing was performed with immunoSEQ multiplex PCR; in TCRdb, only in-frame clones are kept and a portion is missing. The repertoire holds just under 150,000 clones, with around 90% as singletons. The source was peripheral blood, collected 28 days after the second AZD1222 dose. The receptors come from an adult who received the AZD1222 COVID-19 vaccine. Both conserved end residues are part of each CDR3. A D gene is named only where the DNA matches it firmly. The size of a clone is reported for some rows only, either as once, few or many, or as a class for expanded clones.

v_gene	d_gene	abundance	j_gene	CDR3nt	CDR3aa
TRBV5-6	TRBD1	.	TRBJ1-6	TGTGCCAGCAGCTTGTTACTGCTACAGGGGAATTCACCCCTCCACTTT	CASSLLLLQGNSPLHF
TRBV30	.	.	TRBJ2-7	TGTGCCTGGGACCACGTAAAAATGCCCTACGAGCAGTACTTC	CAWDHVKMPYEQYF
TRBV19	TRBD2	.	TRBJ2-2	TGTGCCAGTAGTCCCCCTAGCGGGAGTAACACCGGGGAGCTGTTTTTT	CASSPPSGSNTGELFF
TRBV14	.	.	TRBJ1-2	TGTGCCAGCAGGGGAGACGAGCCCGGCTACACCTTC	CASRGDEPGYTF
TRBV7-2	.	.	TRBJ1-1	TGTGCCAGCAGATCTAGGACAGAGAACACTGAAGCTTTCTTT	CASRSRTENTEAFF
TRBV10-3	.	.	TRBJ2-1	TGTGCCATCAGTGAAGATAGCGGACTCTACAATGAGCAGTTCTTC	CAISEDSGLYNEQFF
TRBV10-3	TRBD1	.	TRBJ2-7	TGTGCCGTGTGGGCGGGACAGGAGTCCTACGAGCAGTACTTC	CAVWAGQESYEQYF
TRBV7-2	.	.	TRBJ1-6	TGTGCCAGCAACGAGGGGGGGGCTTGGGTTCAGTGGCGTAATTCACCCCTCCACTTT	CASNEGGAWVQWRNSPLHF
TRBV13	.	.	TRBJ2-4	TGTGCCAGCAGCTCCCTGAATCATCTAGCCAAAAACATTCAGTACTTC	CASSSLNHLAKNIQYF
TRBV29-1	TRBD2	.	TRBJ2-3	TGCAGCGCACGGGGGACTAGCGGGAGTCGGGATACGCAGTATTTT	CSARGTSGSRDTQYF
TRBV5-1	TRBD2	.	TRBJ2-1	TGCGCCAGCAGCTCCCTAGCGGGAGCGTACAATGAGCAGTTCTTC	CASSSLAGAYNEQFF
TRBV19	.	.	TRBJ1-5	TGTGCCAGTAGTATCCCGTTTGGACGATCGGAGCTTGGAAATCAGCCCCAGCATTTT	CASSIPFGRSELGNQPQHF
TRBV19	TRBD2	once	TRBJ2-1	TGTGCCAGTAGAGTAGCGGGAGAGCATGAGCAGTTCTTC	CASRVAGEHEQFF
TRBV19	.	.	TRBJ2-6	TGTGCCAGTAGTATTAGCGGTTCTGGGGCCAACGTCCTGACTTTC	CASSISGSGANVLTF
TRBV18	TRBD2	.	TRBJ2-1	TGTGCCAGCTCACCGGGACTAGCGGGAACCGTACGTAACAATGAGCAGTTCTTC	CASSPGLAGTVRNNEQFF
TRBV28	.	.	TRBJ1-2	TGTGCCAGCAGTTTATGGTCAGGGGATGGCTACACCTTC	CASSLWSGDGYTF
TRBV27	TRBD1	.	TRBJ2-7	TGTGCCAGCAGTGGAAGGACAGGCCTCTCGGGTGAGCAGTACTTC	CASSGRTGLSGEQYF
TRBV3-1/TRBV3-2	.	.	TRBJ2-7	TGTGCCAGCGGAAGGACGGATTTTTACGAGCAGTACTTC	CASGRTDFYEQYF
TRBV28	.	.	TRBJ1-4	TGTGCCAGCAGCCCTACCGGGCCGCCAACTAATGAAAAACTGTTTTTT	CASSPTGPPTNEKLFF
TRBV4-1	.	few	TRBJ1-2	TGCGCCAGCAGCCCTCCTCTCAGGGGCGCGAACTATGGCTACACCTTC	CASSPPLRGANYGYTF
TRBV6-4	TRBD1	.	TRBJ2-3	TGTGCCAGCAGTGAGAACGGACAGGGCCCAGATACGCAGTATTTT	CASSENGQGPDTQYF
TRBV7-9	.	.	TRBJ2-3	TGTGCCAGCAGCCCTACGGATCCAGATACGCAGTATTTT	CASSPTDPDTQYF
TRBV29-1	.	.	TRBJ1-1	TGCAGCGTACAGGGATGGGCGACTGAAGCTTTCTTT	CSVQGWATEAFF
TRBV24-1	TRBD2	.	TRBJ2-1	TGTGCCACCAGGGGACTAGCGGGAGTTAATGAGCAGTTCTTC	CATRGLAGVNEQFF
TRBV7-2	TRBD2	.	TRBJ2-3	TGTGCCAGCAGCTGGGACAGAAAAGTAGCGGGAGCTAACACAGATACGCAGTATTTT	CASSWDRKVAGANTDTQYF
TRBV11-2	TRBD2	.	TRBJ2-3	TGTGTCAGCAGCTTGATCGTCCCTAGCGGGTCCTTCACAGATACGCAGTATTTT	CVSSLIVPSGSFTDTQYF
TRBV19	.	.	TRBJ1-2	TGTGCCAGTAGTCTCCAAGGGACCCCAGGCGGTGGTGGCTACACCTTC	CASSLQGTPGGGGYTF
TRBV9	TRBD1	.	TRBJ1-3	TGTGCCAGCAGCGCATATGGACAGGACCGAAACACCATATATTTT	CASSAYGQDRNTIYF
TRBV5-5	.	.	TRBJ2-2	TGTGCCAGCAGCGCCACCCAGGGGGGCGGCGGGGAGCTGTTTTTT	CASSATQGGGGELFF
TRBV29-1	.	.	TRBJ1-1	TGCAGCGTTGAAGATCGGGAGCTGGGAACTGAAGCTTTCTTT	CSVEDRELGTEAFF
TRBV11-2	.	.	TRBJ2-3	TGTGCCAGCAGCCCCCGTGGGGCCCGGTACACAGATACGCAGTATTTT	CASSPRGARYTDTQYF
TRBV11-2	TRBD1	.	TRBJ1-1	TGTGCCAGCAGCTTACGGGGACAGGAGGGACTATTT	CASSLRGQEGLF
TRBV10-3	TRBD1	.	TRBJ2-7	TGTGCCATCAGTGAGTCGGGGACAGGGGGGTTCGAGCAGTACTTC	CAISESGTGGFEQYF
TRBV29-1	.	.	TRBJ1-2	TGCAGCGTTGAAGACGGGTGGAACTATGGCTACACCTTC	CSVEDGWNYGYTF
TRBV29-1	.	.	TRBJ2-5	TGCAGCGCCCCCGGAGTTGGAGCAGAGACCCAGTACTTC	CSAPGVGAETQYF
TRBV11-2	.	.	TRBJ1-1	TGTGCCAGCAGCTTAGGTCGGATTGAAGCTTTCTTT	CASSLGRIEAFF
TRBV7-2	TRBD2	once	TRBJ2-1	TGTGCCAGCAGCTTAGGGGGACTAGCGAGTGAGCAGTTCTTC	CASSLGGLASEQFF
TRBV6-6	.	.	TRBJ2-7	TGTGCCAGCAGCCTGGGCACAGTCTCAGGCGAGCAGTACTTC	CASSLGTVSGEQYF
TRBV11-2	TRBD2	few	TRBJ2-1	TGTGCCAGCAGCGCCCTAGCGGGAGGCACCTACAATGAGCAGTTCTTC	CASSALAGGTYNEQFF
TRBV7-8	.	.	TRBJ2-2	TGTGCCAGCAGCTTAGCGAGACGGGAGAGCACCGGGGAGCTGTTTTTT	CASSLARRESTGELFF
TRBV29-1	.	once	TRBJ1-1	TGCAGCGTTGCAGGGGCCCAAAGAGCTTTCTTT	CSVAGAQRAFF
TRBV11-2	TRBD1	.	TRBJ1-5	TGTGCCAGCAGCTCTTTAGGCCAGGGGGGGGCGGATCAGCCCCAGCATTTT	CASSSLGQGGADQPQHF
TRBV3-1/TRBV3-2	.	once	TRBJ2-1	TGTGCCAGCAGCCCCCGGACAGACAATGAGCAGTTCTTC	CASSPRTDNEQFF
TRBV27	TRBD1	.	TRBJ1-1	TGTGCCAGCAGGACGACAGGGGGCACTGAAGCTTTCTTT	CASRTTGGTEAFF
TRBV3-1/TRBV3-2	.	.	TRBJ1-5	TGTGCCAGCAGCCCGAGCCCGGAGGTAGTGCAGCCCCAGCATTTT	CASSPSPEVVQPQHF
TRBV27	.	.	TRBJ2-1	TGTGCCAGCAGTTTGGTTTCTATTACCAGGTACAATGAGCAGTTCTTC	CASSLVSITRYNEQFF
TRBV27	.	.	TRBJ1-1	TGTGCCAGCAGTTTATCGGCGGGAAGTGAAGCTTTCTTT	CASSLSAGSEAFF
TRBV9	TRBD2	.	TRBJ2-1	TGTGCCAGCAGCGGGAGACACGGGACTAGCAACAATGAGCAGTTCTTC	CASSGRHGTSNNEQFF
TRBV15	TRBD2	.	TRBJ2-7	TGTGCCACCAGCATGTTACTAGCGGGAGGTCCCTACGAGCAGTACTTC	CATSMLLAGGPYEQYF
TRBV9	TRBD1	.	TRBJ2-7	TGTGCCAGCAGCTCCGGACAGGGGGCATACGAGCAGTACTTC	CASSSGQGAYEQYF
TRBV19	TRBD1	.	TRBJ1-1	TGTGCCAGTCTCCCACTAAGGGGGCGGACTACTGAAGCTTTCTTT	CASLPLRGRTTEAFF
TRBV19	.	.	TRBJ1-5	TGTGCCAGTAGTATAAACAGAGATCAGCCCCAGCATTTT	CASSINRDQPQHF